This T cell receptor (beta chain) was recovered during a study of blood T cell repertoires in COVID-19. As for the study in general: The United States, Italy and Spain provided the acute and convalescent COVID-19 samples.

How the authors handled the data: Reference gene primer amplification gave estimated nucleated cell counts. Measured with immunoSEQ multiplex PCR; TCRdb has only the in-frame clones, and not every one. V and J calls and clone size are those listed in that table; D and trimming were worked out from the DNA. Of under 450,000 clones listed, 89% were seen once; the top ten hold about 1.6%. About this clone: At one boundary the junction diverges from the germline segment, which might be a read error.

Germline-derived CDR1 and CDR2 are SSHAT and FNYEAQ (reference sequence). This CDR3 spans 15 amino acids. One Seattle source followed patients from active infection through their disease course. The rearrangement uses TRBV7-7 and TRBJ2-7, with D perhaps matching TRBD1 (6 bases). The sample taken for sequencing was peripheral blood. The sequence was obtained from a woman aged 40-49 years with COVID-19, enrolled during active disease. Here the CDR3 reads CASSLAQGMAYEQYF. CDR3 coding DNA: TGTGCTAGCAGCTTAGCACAGGGAATGGCCTACGAGCAGTACTTC.